This is a list of T cell receptor beta chains from one sample in a study of T-cell reconstitution after alpha-beta-depleted transplantation in children. TCRdb used MiXCR to reprocess the PCR reads, holding one entry per CDR3 protein. The repertoire holds about 460,000 distinct CDR3 sequences, 10% seen once, with around 2.2% in the top ten. Source: PBMCs, taken before TCRalphabeta/CD19-depleted stem cell transplant. All receptors derive from a child aged 2 to 15 with inherited bone marrow failure, due to receive a stem cell transplant. CDR3s include the opening cysteine and the closing phenylalanine or tryptophan. Each record gives: V gene, J gene, CDR3 protein.

V: TRBV23-1
J: TRBJ1-5
CDR3: CASGRNEVSNQPQHF

V: TRBV7-9
J: TRBJ2-1
CDR3: CASSPPGWEQFF

V: TRBV5-1
J: TRBJ2-7
CDR3: CASSFTSQYEQYF

V: TRBV28
J: TRBJ1-2
CDR3: CASSLSGLNGYTF

V: TRBV4-3
J: TRBJ2-3
CDR3: CASSRGLAGGLSTDTQYF

V: TRBV12-3/TRBV12-4
J: TRBJ2-7
CDR3: CASSAGDRIYEQYF

V: TRBV27
J: TRBJ2-1
CDR3: CASSAPLAGAVDNEQFF

V: TRBV2
J: TRBJ2-3
CDR3: CARGVGTSGRAGADTQYF

V: TRBV20-1
J: TRBJ2-5
CDR3: CSAREGGIAGDDSQETQYF

V: TRBV12-3/TRBV12-4
J: TRBJ2-7
CDR3: CASSLGGATYEQYF

V: TRBV12-3/TRBV12-4
J: TRBJ2-5
CDR3: CASSLSGAQETQYF

V: TRBV12-3/TRBV12-4
J: TRBJ2-5
CDR3: CASSFGRISNQETQYF

V: TRBV5-6
J: TRBJ2-7
CDR3: CASSLGSAGSYEQYF

V: TRBV12-3/TRBV12-4
J: TRBJ2-2
CDR3: CASTLHPRKAGELFF

V: TRBV4-2
J: TRBJ2-1
CDR3: CASSQDPAYNEQFF

V: TRBV15
J: TRBJ2-1
CDR3: CATSGTKREVHNEQFF

V: TRBV20-1
J: TRBJ2-1
CDR3: CSATRLAGGYNEQFF

V: TRBV18
J: TRBJ1-1
CDR3: CASSPPWTGTLNTEAFF

V: TRBV9
J: TRBJ2-5
CDR3: CASSPSDLRETQYF

V: TRBV23-1
J: TRBJ2-1
CDR3: CASGPRDGYNEQFF

V: TRBV29-1
J: TRBJ2-3
CDR3: CSVVRRTDTQYF

V: TRBV6-2/TRBV6-3
J: TRBJ2-1
CDR3: CASSLAAHRYNEQFF

V: TRBV30
J: TRBJ2-1
CDR3: CAWSDGGGPYNEQFF

V: TRBV20-1
J: TRBJ2-7
CDR3: CSARDRLVVYEQYF

V: TRBV5-1
J: TRBJ2-5
CDR3: CASSFHGLARETQYF

V: TRBV10-3
J: TRBJ1-1
CDR3: CAISAGQLNTEAFF

V: TRBV5-3
J: TRBJ2-1
CDR3: CARSDRDCGEQFF

V: TRBV6-5
J: TRBJ2-7
CDR3: CAGRSDSYEQYF

V: TRBV4-3
J: TRBJ2-2
CDR3: CASSQEPVETGELFF

V: TRBV7-2
J: TRBJ2-1
CDR3: CASRLSSGQGGVQFF

V: TRBV5-6
J: TRBJ2-7
CDR3: CASSFGLAPYEQYF

V: TRBV12-3/TRBV12-4
J: TRBJ1-5
CDR3: CASSAGLRDQPQHF

V: TRBV7-9
J: TRBJ1-1
CDR3: CASSTPPVEAFF

V: TRBV7-9
J: TRBJ2-7
CDR3: CASSQYLAGVNEQYF

V: TRBV7-8
J: TRBJ2-7
CDR3: CASSLENEQYF

V: TRBV5-1
J: TRBJ1-4
CDR3: CASSAGGTGEKLFF

V: TRBV29-1
J: TRBJ2-7
CDR3: CSVSLGTGGYEQYF

V: TRBV4-3
J: TRBJ2-3
CDR3: CASSQEATPDTQYF

V: TRBV28
J: TRBJ2-1
CDR3: CASSLDRGEYNEQFF

V: TRBV6-1
J: TRBJ2-2
CDR3: CASRRDPTRTGELFF

V: TRBV6-1
J: TRBJ1-2
CDR3: CASSGRDTFYGYTF

V: TRBV10-3
J: TRBJ2-7
CDR3: CAIMGGGRQYF

V: TRBV5-5
J: TRBJ2-7
CDR3: CASSLTRNREKDNEQYF

V: TRBV3-1
J: TRBJ2-1
CDR3: CASRHEMTSVHQFF

V: TRBV12-3/TRBV12-4
J: TRBJ2-1
CDR3: CASRGSGTGPNEQFF

V: TRBV11-2
J: TRBJ2-5
CDR3: CASSLVGSGRAGEETQYF

V: TRBV28
J: TRBJ2-2
CDR3: CASTGLYTGELFF

V: TRBV11-2
J: TRBJ1-1
CDR3: CASSFPGQGGEAFF